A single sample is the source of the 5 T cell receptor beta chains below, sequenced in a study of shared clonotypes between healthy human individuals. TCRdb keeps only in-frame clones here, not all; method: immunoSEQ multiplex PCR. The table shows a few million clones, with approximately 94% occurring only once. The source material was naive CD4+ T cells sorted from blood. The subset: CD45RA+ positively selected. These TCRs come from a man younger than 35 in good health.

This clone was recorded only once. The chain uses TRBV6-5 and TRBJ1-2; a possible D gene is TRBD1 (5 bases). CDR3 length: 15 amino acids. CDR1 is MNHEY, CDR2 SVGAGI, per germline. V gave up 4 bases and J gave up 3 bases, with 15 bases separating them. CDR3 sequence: CASSSGALGHYGYTF. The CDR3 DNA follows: TGTGCCAGCAGTTCTGGGGCCCTGGGGCACTATGGCTACACCTTC.

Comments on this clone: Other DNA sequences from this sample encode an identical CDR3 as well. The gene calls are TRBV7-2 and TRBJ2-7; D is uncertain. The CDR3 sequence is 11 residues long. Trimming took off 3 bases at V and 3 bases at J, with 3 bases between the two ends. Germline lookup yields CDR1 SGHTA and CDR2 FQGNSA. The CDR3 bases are TGTGCCAGCAGCTTTAACTACGAGCAGTACTTC. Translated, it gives CASSFNYEQYF. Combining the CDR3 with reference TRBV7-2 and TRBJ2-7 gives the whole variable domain GAGVSQSPSNKVTEKGKDVELRCDPISGHTALYWYRQSLGQGLEFLIYFQGNSAPDKSGLPSDRFSAERTGGSVSTLTIQRTQQEDSAVYLCASSFNYEQYFGPGTRLTVT.

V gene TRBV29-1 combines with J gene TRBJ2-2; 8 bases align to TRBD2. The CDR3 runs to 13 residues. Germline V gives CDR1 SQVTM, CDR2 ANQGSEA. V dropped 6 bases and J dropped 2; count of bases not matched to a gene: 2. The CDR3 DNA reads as TGCAGCGTCGGGACTAGTAACACCGGGGAGCTGTTTTTT. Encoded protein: CSVGTSNTGELFF.

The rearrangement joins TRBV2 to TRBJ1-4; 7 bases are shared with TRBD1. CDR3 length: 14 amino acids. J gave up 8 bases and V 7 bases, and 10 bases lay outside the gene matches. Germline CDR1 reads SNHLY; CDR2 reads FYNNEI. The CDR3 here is CASTVDREREKLFF. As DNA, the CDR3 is TGTGCCAGCACCGTCGACAGGGAGAGGGAAAAACTGTTTTTT.

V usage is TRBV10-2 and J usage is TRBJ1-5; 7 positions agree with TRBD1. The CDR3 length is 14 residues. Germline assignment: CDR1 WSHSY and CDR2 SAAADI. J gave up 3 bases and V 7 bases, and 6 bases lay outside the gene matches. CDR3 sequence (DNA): TGCGCCAGCACCCCGACAGGGAACAATCAGCCCCAGCATTTT. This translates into CASTPTGNNQPQHF.